A single sample is the source of the 28 T cell receptor beta chains below, sequenced in a study of blood T cell repertoires in COVID-19. Measured with immunoSEQ multiplex PCR; TCRdb has only the in-frame clones, and not every one. Seen here are about 59,000 clones, over 75% observed once, and the top ten hold about 18%. The sample comprised peripheral blood. These receptors were obtained from a human donor in a cohort sampled during active COVID-19.

The V gene is TRBV6-1, the J gene TRBJ2-3; D perhaps matches TRBD2 (6 bases). The germline CDR1 and CDR2 sequences are MNHNS and SASEGT. The CDR3 totals 17 residues. Trimming removed 4 bases from V and 2 bases from J, with 19 bases in between. The CDR3 sequence is CASSAGTGGGNTDTQYF. Written as DNA, the CDR3 is TGTGCCAGCAGTGCCGGGACTGGTGGAGGGAACACAGATACGCAGTATTTT.

The rearrangement joins TRBV6-5 to TRBJ1-5; D remains ambiguous. CDR3 length: 12 residues. The germline gives CDR1 MNHEY, CDR2 SVGAGI. With 2 bases removed from V and 3 bases from J, the gap between germline ends came to 2 bases. The CDR3 bases are TGTGCCAGCAGTTACCTCAATCAGCCCCAGCATTTT. It specifies CASSYLNQPQHF.

CDR3: CASSFSGGGSTQYF. The DNA for the CDR3 is TGTGCCAGCAGCTTCAGCGGGGGGGGGAGTACGCAGTATTTT. The chain has TRBV11-2 and TRBJ2-3, with TRBD2 matching over 10 bases. CDR3 size: 14 residues. Germline V CDR1 and CDR2: SGHAT, FQNNGV. The V and J ends lost 3 bases and 8 bases, in that order; junction bases with no gene match: 5.

This chain links TRBV7-6 with TRBJ1-5; 8 bases match TRBD1. CDR1 is SGHVS and CDR2 is FNYEAQ in the germline V gene. After removal of 5 bases from V and 2 bases from J, the junction contained 8 bases not matched to a gene. The CDR3 is made up of 16 amino acids. The CDR3 DNA reads TGTGCCAGCAGCCCGAGGACAGGGAGAGGCAATCAGCCCCAGCATTTT. Its protein product is CASSPRTGRGNQPQHF.

The chain uses TRBV18 and TRBJ2-3; 10 nucleotides match TRBD2. V trimming: 5 bases; J trimming: 1 base; junction bases outside the gene matches: 6. This CDR3 contains 16 residues. Germline V CDR1 and CDR2: KGHSH, LQKENI. The CDR3 bases are TGTGCCAGCTCAGCAAACGGACTAGCGGGCACAGATACGCAGTATTTT. Protein: CASSANGLAGTDTQYF.

The chain employs TRBV6-2 or TRBV6-3 and TRBJ2-3, with D possibly matching TRBD1 (5 bases). There are 14 residues in the CDR3. Germline CDR1 reads MNHEY; CDR2 reads SVGEGT. V lost 0 bases, J lost 5 bases, and 9 bases lay in between. CDR3 loop: CASSYSTVRDTQYF. The CDR3 DNA reads as TGTGCCAGCAGTTACTCGACAGTGAGAGATACGCAGTATTTT.

The chain joins TRBV9 to TRBJ1-5; TRBD1 aligns across 7 bases. The CDR3 covers 14 residues. V gave up 3 bases and J gave up 5 bases; unmatched junction bases: 5. CDR1 SGDLS and CDR2 YYNGEE come from the germline V gene. The CDR3 nucleotides read TGTGCCAGCAGCGAACAGGGGTTCCATCAGCCCCAGCATTTT. Encoded protein: CASSEQGFHQPQHF.

This rearrangement joins TRBV11-2 to TRBJ1-5; D remains unclear. CDR3 length: 13 amino acids. Germline V gene sequence: CDR1 SGHAT, CDR2 FQNNGV. V lost 1 base and J lost 10, with 11 bases in between. Here the CDR3 reads CASSLGLREPQHF. For the CDR3, the DNA is TGTGCCAGCAGCTTAGGACTAAGGGAACCCCAGCATTTT.

The J gene is TRBJ2-3, the V gene TRBV29-1; D call uncertain. Germline CDR1 is SQVTM and CDR2 is ANQGSEA. V lost 2 bases to trimming and J lost 6 bases, with 18 bases between them. The CDR3 covers 15 residues. The CDR3 coding sequence is TGCAGCGTTGAAAGGAGAGAAAAAGGCCCCGATACGCAGTATTTT. The encoded protein is CSVERREKGPDTQYF.

The chain joins TRBV2 to TRBJ2-3, with D possibly matching TRBD2 (7 bases). This CDR3 spans 15 amino acids. Germline-derived CDR1 and CDR2 are SNHLY and FYNNEI. Trimming cost V 2 bases and J 4 bases, with 13 bases left between them. DNA for the CDR3: TGTGCCAGCAGTGAACGTGGGGGGGCCCCAGATACGCAGTATTTT. Residues: CASSERGGAPDTQYF.

V usage is TRBV15 and J usage is TRBJ2-7, with D unclear. The CDR3 contains 14 residues. From germline, CDR1 is LNHNV and CDR2 YYDKDF (reference sequence). V lost 1 base, J lost 2 bases, and 9 bases lay in between. In DNA form, the CDR3 reads TGTGCCACCAGCAGAGGAGGCGGAGCCTACGAGCAGTACTTC. Translation: CATSRGGGAYEQYF.

This sequence joins TRBV4-1 and TRBJ2-7, with TRBD1 matching over 10 bases. In germline, CDR1 is MGHRA, CDR2 YSYEKL. The CDR3 runs to 16 residues. V lost 4 bases and J lost 5; bases outside the gene matches: 11. CDR3 sequence (DNA): TGCGCCAGCAGCCCCCCGCCGGGACAGGGGTTTAACGAGCAGTACTTC. Its protein product is CASSPPPGQGFNEQYF.

J is TRBJ1-5 and V is TRBV5-6; 9 bases line up with TRBD1. The CDR3 spans 14 residues. Germline V gene lookup returns CDR1 SGHDT and CDR2 YYEEEE. V lost 4 bases to trimming and J lost 7 bases; unmatched junction nucleotides: 6. DNA of the CDR3: TGTGCCAGCAGCACGGGACAGGGCTGGCAGCCCCAGCATTTT. Translation gives CASSTGQGWQPQHF.

V and J are TRBV3-1 (or the pseudogene TRBV3-2) and TRBJ2-1; TRBD2 matches 8 bases. Germline trimming cut 7 bases from V and 4 bases from J; bases unmatched to any gene: 3. Germline lookup yields CDR1 LGHDT and CDR2 YNNKEL (reference sequence). CDR3 size: 13 residues. The CDR3 here is CASKAGGYNEQFF. CDR3 DNA sequence: TGTGCCAGCAAGGCGGGGGGATACAATGAGCAGTTCTTC.

The chain carries TRBV5-5 and TRBJ2-7; no clear D gene. Looked up from germline, CDR1 is SGHKS and CDR2 is YYEKEE (reference sequence). With 0 bases removed from V and 2 bases from J, the gap between germline ends came to 9 bases. CDR3 length equals 14 residues. This chain's CDR3 is CASSLAQRTYEQYF. The CDR3 DNA follows: TGTGCCAGCAGCTTGGCTCAGCGAACCTACGAGCAGTACTTC.

This clone was observed a few times. The J gene is TRBJ1-1, the V gene TRBV27; 8 bases match TRBD1. The germline gives CDR1 MNHEY, CDR2 SMNVEV (reference sequence). The CDR3 sequence is 17 residues long. After removal of 5 bases from V and 0 bases from J, the junction contained 11 bases not matched to a gene. The CDR3 DNA is TGTGCCAGCAGTCCTAGGACAGGGTTAATTATGAACACTGAAGCTTTCTTT. This codes for CASSPRTGLIMNTEAFF.

The CDR3 DNA is TGTGCCAGCAGCCCCCGGACTAGCGGACCCTACGAGCAGTACTTC. It yields the protein CASSPRTSGPYEQYF. The chain has TRBV7-9 and TRBJ2-7, with TRBD2 matching 10 bases. The V gene end was trimmed by 5 bases and the J gene end by 2 bases; junction bases not matched to a gene: 6. This CDR3 has 15 residues. CDR1 and CDR2 (germline): SEHNR, FQNEAQ (reference sequence).

The chain is built from TRBV7-9 and TRBJ2-2; tentatively, D is TRBD1 (6 bases). Germline values: CDR1 SEHNR, CDR2 FQNEAQ (reference sequence). With 5 bases removed from V and 3 bases from J, the gap between germline ends came to 16 bases. CDR3 size: 16 residues. The CDR3 DNA is TGTGCCAGCAGCCCGGGACACCTTAAGGACACCGGGGAGCTGTTTTTT. Protein product: CASSPGHLKDTGELFF.

V gene TRBV4-1 combines with J gene TRBJ1-4, with D possibly being TRBD1 (5 bases). Trimming took off 2 bases at V and 0 bases at J, with 13 bases between the two ends. Per the germline V gene, CDR1 is MGHRA and CDR2 is YSYEKL. The CDR3 is 17 residues long. The CDR3 region is CASSQRTGGATNEKLFF. The CDR3 coding sequence is TGCGCCAGCAGCCAACGAACCGGAGGGGCAACTAATGAAAAACTGTTTTTT.

The rearrangement uses TRBV5-6 and TRBJ1-6; D gene unclear. This CDR3 has 14 residues. The V end was cut by 0 bases, the J end by 6 bases, with 7 bases between. Germline lookup yields CDR1 SGHDT and CDR2 YYEEEE. In DNA, the CDR3 is TGTGCCAGCAGCTTGGGACTGCTTAATTCACCCCTCCACTTT. This encodes CASSLGLLNSPLHF.

There are a few counts of this clone. J is TRBJ1-6 and V is TRBV19; D uncertain. The germline CDR1 and CDR2 sequences are LNHDA and SQIVND (reference sequence). The CDR3 runs 14 residues. V shed 5 bases and J shed 7 bases, with 12 bases lying between them. In DNA form, the CDR3 reads TGTGCCAGTAGTCTCGGGTTTTCGAATTCACCCCTCCACTTT. As protein: CASSLGFSNSPLHF.

The chain combines TRBV7-9 with TRBJ1-2; the D gene is possibly TRBD1 (6 bases). The V end lost 4 bases, the J end lost 0 bases, and 9 bases lay between the germline ends. This CDR3 region has 14 residues. From germline, CDR1 is SEHNR and CDR2 FQNEAQ (reference sequence). CDR3 nucleotides: TGTGCCAGCAGCTCCGGGACAACTAACTATGGCTACACCTTC. Protein: CASSSGTTNYGYTF.

This sequence joins TRBV19 and TRBJ2-5, with 7 bases lining up with TRBD1. The trim removed 6 bases at V and 5 bases at J, leaving 15 bases unmatched. This CDR3 spans 16 amino acids. Germline lookup yields CDR1 LNHDA and CDR2 SQIVND (reference sequence). CDR3 protein: CASRLNTGAPSETQYF. As DNA, the CDR3 is TGTGCCAGTAGATTAAATACAGGGGCTCCCTCGGAGACCCAGTACTTC.

The CDR3, as DNA: TGTGCCAGCAGCCCCGGACAGGGGGGCTATGGCTACACCTTC. This encodes CASSPGQGGYGYTF. V gene TRBV7-3 combines with J gene TRBJ1-2, with TRBD1 identical over 10 bases. This CDR3 has 14 residues. Germline CDR1 and CDR2: SGHTA and FQGTGA. J lost 4 bases, V lost 5 bases, and 4 bases had no gene match.

The chain recombines TRBV3-1 (or the pseudogene TRBV3-2) with TRBJ1-2, with unresolved D. The V gene's germline CDR1 is LGHDT and CDR2 YNNKEL (reference sequence). This CDR3 spans 15 amino acids. Trimming shortened V by 0 bases and J by 0 bases, and 8 bases separated the two germline ends. The CDR3 coding sequence is TGTGCCAGCAGCCAAGATGCCCGAGCTAACTATGGCTACACCTTC. It specifies CASSQDARANYGYTF.

The chain links TRBV6-2 or TRBV6-3 to TRBJ2-3, with 9 bases identical to TRBD1. The V gene end was trimmed by 5 bases and the J gene end by 3 bases; junction bases not matched to a gene: 3. CDR3 length: 14 amino acids. Germline lookup yields CDR1 MNHEY and CDR2 SVGEGT. Written as DNA, the CDR3 is TGTGCCAGCAGTGCGGGACAGGGAACAGATACGCAGTATTTT. It codes for CASSAGQGTDTQYF.

The V and J genes are TRBV20-1 and TRBJ2-1; no firm D call. Looked up from germline, CDR1 is DFQATT and CDR2 is SNEGSKA (reference sequence). Trimming removed 1 base from V and 11 bases from J, with 9 bases in between. The CDR3 length is 11 residues. The CDR3 DNA is TGCAGTGCTAGAGTGACTCTACAGCAGTTCTTC. Residues: CSARVTLQQFF.

This rearrangement joins TRBV6-6 to TRBJ2-7, with unresolved D. V gave up 2 bases and J gave up 2 bases, with 7 bases separating them. CDR1 and CDR2 from the germline V gene are MNHNY and SVGAGI (reference sequence). The CDR3 is 13 residues long. The CDR3: CASSYNSPYEQYF. CDR3 coding DNA: TGTGCCAGCAGTTACAACAGTCCCTACGAGCAGTACTTC.